This T cell receptor (beta chain) is drawn from a study of T cells in Graves' hyperthyroidism and ophthalmopathy. The germline V gene has CDR1 DFQATT and CDR2 SNEGSKA (reference sequence). V shed 3 bases, J shed 1 base, and the junction held 4 bases outside the gene matches. This CDR3 spans 14 amino acids. Template material for amplifying TCR beta CDR3 regions consisted of RNA transcripts. Carried out on the TCR CDR3, a first-round RT-PCR used the HTBI primer set. A single record per CDR3 protein comes from TCRdb applying MiXCR to the multiplex PCR reads. The table includes approximately 510,000 distinct CDR3 sequences, under 25% detected once. This clonotype was picked up many times. Antigen specificity is unknown. Overall study findings and caveats: Among thyroid clonotypes expanded above 0.001, most also appeared in blood. Ophthalmopathy onset followed model prediction by a median about seven months.

This clonotype was obtained from a man between 18 and 35 years old with Graves' hyperthyroidism. V is TRBV20-1 and J is TRBJ2-5, with 8 bases identical to TRBD2. Specimen: blood. Written as DNA, the CDR3 is TGCAGTGCTAGCGGGGGGGCCCGCCAAGAGACCCAGTACTTC. As protein: CSASGGARQETQYF.